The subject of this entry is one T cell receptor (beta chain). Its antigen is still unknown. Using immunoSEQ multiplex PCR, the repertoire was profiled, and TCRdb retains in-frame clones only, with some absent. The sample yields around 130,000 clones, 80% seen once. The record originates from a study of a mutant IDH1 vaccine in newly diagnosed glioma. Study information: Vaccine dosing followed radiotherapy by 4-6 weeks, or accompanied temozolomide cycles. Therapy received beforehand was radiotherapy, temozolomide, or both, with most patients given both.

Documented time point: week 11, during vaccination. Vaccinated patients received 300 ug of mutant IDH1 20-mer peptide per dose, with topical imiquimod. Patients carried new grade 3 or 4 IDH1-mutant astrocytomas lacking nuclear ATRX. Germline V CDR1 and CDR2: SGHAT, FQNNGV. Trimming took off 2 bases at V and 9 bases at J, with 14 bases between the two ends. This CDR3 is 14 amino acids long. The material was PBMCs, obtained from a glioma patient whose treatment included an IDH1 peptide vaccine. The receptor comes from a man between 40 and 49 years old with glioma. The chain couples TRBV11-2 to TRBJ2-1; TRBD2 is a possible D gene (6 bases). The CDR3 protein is CASSLLASEGEQFF. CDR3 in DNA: TGTGCCAGCAGCTTACTTGCTAGCGAGGGTGAGCAGTTCTTC.